The 23 T cell receptor beta chains given below trace back to one sample, sequenced in a study of blood T cell repertoires in COVID-19. Only in-frame clones appear in the TCRdb table, and some are missing; sequencing was by immunoSEQ multiplex PCR. The data hold approximately 210,000 clones, with roughly 94% observed a single time. The sample taken for sequencing was peripheral blood. The receptors derive from a man aged 30 to 45 with acute or convalescent COVID-19.

The J gene is TRBJ2-7, the V gene TRBV18; D unresolved. There are 13 residues in the CDR3. Germline loops: CDR1 KGHSH, CDR2 LQKENI. With 5 bases removed from V and 0 bases from J, the gap between germline ends came to 8 bases. The CDR3 reads CASSIAASYEQYF. The CDR3 DNA follows: TGTGCCAGCTCAATCGCGGCCTCCTACGAGCAGTACTTC.

The V gene is TRBV29-1, the J gene TRBJ1-3; no definite D call. This CDR3 is 12 amino acids long. Deletions cut 4 bases from V and 0 bases from J, with 4 bases between. Germline CDR1 is SQVTM and CDR2 is ANQGSEA. CDR3 in amino acids: CSVVFSGNTIYF. CDR3 DNA: TGCAGCGTTGTCTTCTCTGGAAACACCATATATTTT.

V and J are TRBV5-4 and TRBJ2-1; D gene uncertain. V shed 4 bases and J shed 2 bases, with 16 bases lying between them. Germline V gene data show CDR1 as SGHNT and CDR2 as YYREEE (reference sequence). The CDR3 length is 16 residues. In DNA, the CDR3 is TGTGCCAGCAGCCAAGCCCCTAGGTCGGCCTACAATGAGCAGTTCTTC. Encoded protein: CASSQAPRSAYNEQFF.

This chain links TRBV18 with TRBJ2-5; the match to TRBD1 covers 8 bases. V gave up 5 bases and J gave up 4 bases; unmatched junction bases: 9. The CDR3 is made up of 15 amino acids. In germline, CDR1 is KGHSH, CDR2 LQKENI. The CDR3 region has the DNA TGTGCCAGCTCAGCAGGACAGGGAGGACGAGAGACCCAGTACTTC. It encodes CASSAGQGGRETQYF.

The rearrangement links TRBV3-1 (or the pseudogene TRBV3-2) to TRBJ2-4; 12 bases are shared with TRBD2. Trimming removed 0 bases from V and 9 bases from J; junction bases left unmatched: 3. The CDR3 has 15 residues. Looked up from germline, CDR1 is LGHDT and CDR2 is YNNKEL (reference sequence). The CDR3 loop is CASSQDLAGGAIQYF. The CDR3 nucleotides are TGTGCCAGCAGCCAAGATCTAGCGGGAGGGGCCATTCAGTACTTC.

Comments on this clone: No conserved phenylalanine or tryptophan ends this CDR3, so it is likely a read error. The DNA is left out, because the CDR3 cannot be placed on it with certainty; the CDR3 is given as TCRdb lists it. The chain joins TRBV28 to TRBJ1-1; the table assigns TRBD1, which was not confirmed against the DNA. The CDR3 numbers 13 amino acids, ends counted. The germline gives CDR1 MDHEN, CDR2 SYDVKM. The CDR3 spells CASTLTDRPVFNL.

This chain uses TRBV6-5 with TRBJ1-2; 7 bases agree with TRBD1. This CDR3 has 14 residues. V was pared by 6 bases and J by 8 bases, with 12 bases of the junction left unmatched. Per the germline V gene, CDR1 is MNHEY and CDR2 is SVGAGI. CDR3 DNA: TGTGCCAGCAGACCGGACAGGTCCTCGGGGGGCTACACCTTC. The encoded protein is CASRPDRSSGGYTF.

J is TRBJ1-3 and V is TRBV6-5; no firm D call. The CDR3 extends over 10 amino acids. The germline gives CDR1 MNHEY, CDR2 SVGAGI. Trimming pared 8 bases from V and 6 bases from J, leaving 5 bases between. The CDR3 reads CASVLNTIYF. The CDR3 DNA reads TGTGCCAGCGTACTAAACACCATATATTTT.

This sequence joins TRBV3-1 (or the pseudogene TRBV3-2) and TRBJ2-3, with TRBD2 matching over 8 bases. Trimming at V came to 2 bases and at J to 6 bases, leaving 4 bases not matched to a gene. The CDR3 loop spans 14 amino acids. CDR1 is LGHDT and CDR2 is YNNKEL in the germline V gene (reference sequence). CDR3 amino acids: CASSQRVAGDTQYF. In DNA form, the CDR3 reads TGTGCCAGCAGCCAAAGGGTAGCGGGGGATACGCAGTATTTT.

The chain recombines TRBV12-3 or TRBV12-4 with TRBJ2-7; D remains unclear. The CDR3 consists of 11 residues. The germline V and J ends were trimmed by 4 bases and 3 bases, with 4 bases remaining between them. The CDR3 nucleotides are TGTGCCAGCAGTTACAACTACGAGCAGTACTTC. This codes for CASSYNYEQYF.

The chain couples TRBV11-2 to TRBJ1-6, with 7 nucleotides matching TRBD1. The V segment lost 5 bases and the J segment 9 bases; nucleotides outside the gene matches: 4. This CDR3 comprises 13 residues. Per the germline V gene, CDR1 is SGHAT and CDR2 is FQNNGV. In nucleotides, the CDR3 is TGTGCCAGCAGCATTCACAGGGGTTCACCCCTCCACTTT. Translated: CASSIHRGSPLHF.

The rearrangement joins TRBV7-3 to TRBJ2-7; 8 bases line up with TRBD1. Trimming at V came to 5 bases and at J to 4 bases, leaving 7 bases not matched to a gene. Looked up from germline, CDR1 is SGHTA and CDR2 is FQGTGA. The CDR3 runs 14 residues. The CDR3 sequence is CASSLGQGRYEQYF. The CDR3 region has the DNA TGTGCCAGCAGCCTCGGACAGGGTCGGTACGAGCAGTACTTC.

The chain joins TRBV5-1 to TRBJ2-3, with TRBD2 matching 7 bases. Trimming took 0 bases from V and 0 from J; bases not matched to a gene: 4. The CDR3 spans 16 residues. Germline assignment: CDR1 SGHRS and CDR2 YFSETQ. The CDR3 DNA reads as TGCGCCAGCAGCTTGGTAGCGGGCTCTAGCACAGATACGCAGTATTTT. Its translation is CASSLVAGSSTDTQYF.

For this clone: A much larger clone is a single base away; this may be a read error. The chain uses TRBV27 and TRBJ1-5; D is uncertain. Deletions cut 4 bases from V and 0 bases from J, with 4 bases between. The CDR3 covers 13 residues. Germline CDR1 MNHEY, CDR2 SMNVEV (reference sequence). This CDR3 reads CASSSYSNQPQHF. Here the CDR3 DNA reads TGTGCCAGCAGTTCTTATAGCAATCAGCCCCAGCATTTT.

In nucleotides, the CDR3 is TGTGCCAGCAGTTATTTTATCGTGACAGGGTTAAGTGAGCAGTTCTTC. It is translated as CASSYFIVTGLSEQFF. This chain links TRBV6-5 with TRBJ2-1; 7 nucleotides match TRBD1. The V segment lost 3 bases and the J segment 9 bases; nucleotides outside the gene matches: 14. The CDR3 is made up of 16 amino acids. Germline CDR1 and CDR2: MNHEY and SVGAGI.

The chain uses TRBV6-5 and TRBJ1-2; 7 bases map to TRBD1. The CDR3 spans 15 residues. CDR1 is MNHEY, CDR2 SVGAGI, per germline. V dropped 4 bases and J dropped 7; count of bases not matched to a gene: 12. The CDR3 nucleotides are TGTGCCAGCAGTTTTGAGTCGACAGGGTTGTTTGGCTACACCTTC. The encoded protein is CASSFESTGLFGYTF.

A few counts support this clone. The chain recombines TRBV12-1 with TRBJ2-7; TRBD1, as called in the table, went unchecked against the DNA. TRBV12-1 counts as a pseudogene. This CDR3 is built from 18 residues. CDR3 sequence: CASSFASLGRVRIYEQYF. The CDR3 coding sequence is TGTGCCAGCAGCTTTGCTTCTTTGGGCAGGGTACGAATATACGAGCAGTACTTC.

The chain couples TRBV28 to TRBJ2-7; 8 bases are a match to TRBD1. Germline V gives CDR1 MDHEN, CDR2 SYDVKM. There are 13 residues in the CDR3. V lost 6 bases to trimming and J lost 4 bases; unmatched junction nucleotides: 5. Written as DNA, the CDR3 is TGTGCCAGCAGAGAAACAGGGGGGTACGAGCAGTACTTC. Protein: CASRETGGYEQYF. Using reference TRBV28 and TRBJ2-7 for the parts outside the CDR3, the full variable domain is DVKVTQSSRYLVKRTGEKVFLECVQDMDHENMFWYRQDPGLGLRLIYFSYDVKMKEKGDIPEGYSVSREKKERFSLILESASTNQTSMYLCASRETGGYEQYFGPGTRLTVT.

The rearrangement joins TRBV7-9 to TRBJ2-1, with D maybe TRBD2 (5 bases). The ends were cut back, 5 bases at V and 10 bases at J, with 15 bases in the middle. The CDR3 sequence is 13 residues long. Germline lookup yields CDR1 SEHNR and CDR2 FQNEAQ (reference sequence). The CDR3 here is CASSQVRDGEQFF. In DNA, the CDR3 is TGTGCCAGCAGCCAAGTACGGGATGGAGAGCAGTTCTTC.

This clone was observed a single time. V is TRBV18 and J is TRBJ2-7; the D is unclear. The CDR3 extends over 13 amino acids. CDR1 and CDR2 from the germline V gene are KGHSH and LQKENI. With 4 bases removed from V and 4 bases from J, the gap between germline ends came to 11 bases. Here the CDR3 reads CASSLYSKYEQYF. CDR3 nucleotides: TGTGCCAGCTCACTGTACAGCAAATACGAGCAGTACTTC. The whole variable domain, filled in from reference TRBV18 and TRBJ2-7, reads NAGVMQNPRHLVRRRGQEARLRCSPMKGHSHVYWYRQLPEEGLKFMVYLQKENIIDESGMPKERFSAEFPKEGPSILRIQQVVRGDSAAYFCASSLYSKYEQYFGPGTRLTVT.

V and J are TRBV10-3 and TRBJ1-4; the D gene is possibly TRBD1 (6 bases). This CDR3 has 12 amino acids. Trimming removed 0 bases at V and 14 bases at J, with 10 bases between. CDR1 and CDR2 from the germline V gene are ENHRY and SYGVKD. The CDR3 sequence: CAISESRQGLFF. As DNA, the CDR3 is TGTGCCATCAGTGAGTCCCGCCAGGGGCTGTTTTTT.

The sample holds one count of this clone. The chain uses TRBV18 and TRBJ2-5; 8 bases are shared with TRBD2. V shed 6 bases, J shed 2 bases, and the junction held 11 bases outside the gene matches. This CDR3 spans 16 amino acids. Per the germline V gene, CDR1 is KGHSH and CDR2 is LQKENI. In nucleotides, the CDR3 is TGTGCCAGCTCGCTTCGCGCAGCGGGGGCACAAGAGACCCAGTACTTC. Translation gives CASSLRAAGAQETQYF.

V and J are TRBV6-2 or TRBV6-3 and TRBJ2-7; D unresolved. V lost 6 bases, J lost 0 bases, and 12 bases lay in between. This CDR3 has 14 residues. Germline CDR1 MNHEY, CDR2 SVGEGT. CDR3 amino acids: CASSPTVTSYEQYF. CDR3 nucleotides: TGTGCCAGCAGCCCAACTGTTACCTCCTACGAGCAGTACTTC.